This T cell receptor (beta chain) was obtained from a study of cytomegalovirus exposure and HLA in healthy donors. Study-wide points: According to the study, 150 to 200 TCR beta chains were cytomegalovirus-associated.

Remarks on this clone: Antigen: not known.

CDR1 and CDR2 from the germline V gene are MNHEY and SVGAGI. The length of the CDR3 is 12 residues. V trimming: 6 bases; J trimming: 8 bases; junction bases outside the gene matches: 4. The method was immunoSEQ multiplex PCR; TCRdb's version includes in-frame clones alone and lacks a portion of them. The sample holds around 150,000 clones, around four fifths seen once. Sequencing was done on a sample of PBMCs. The TCR was taken from a man between 25 and 39 years old in good health and CMV-seropositive. The J gene is TRBJ2-3, the V gene TRBV6-5; 8 positions agree with TRBD2. The CDR3 sequence: CASRATSVTQYF. CDR3 DNA sequence: TGTGCCAGCAGGGCGACTAGCGTTACGCAGTATTTT.